The 5 T cell receptor beta chains below all came from one sample that was sequenced in a study of OX40 agonist ivuxolimab in advanced cancers. Library preparation used the immunoSEQ multiplex PCR assay. TCRdb took over this immuneACCESS table, retaining in-frame rearrangements with V and J assigned. Such tables are incomplete; in checked studies, under half of the missing clones stem from an unresolved V gene, and the remainder is unexplained. The sample table holds tens of thousands of clones, of which about 89% were seen once. About 13% of the sample comes from the top ten. This specimen was CD4+ or CD8+ T cells sorted from blood, taken in a trial of the OX40 agonist ivuxolimab. Source of these receptors: an adult with an advanced solid tumor such as melanoma, head and neck, liver or kidney cancer.

The gene calls are TRBV4-3 and TRBJ1-1; D remains unclear. Germline V gene data show CDR1 as LGHNA and CDR2 as YSLEER. Between the trimmed V and J ends, which lost 0 bases and 1 base, there was a span of 9 bases. The CDR3 length is 15 residues. The CDR3 here is CASSQDRSGNTEAFF. DNA of the CDR3: TGCGCCAGCAGCCAAGATCGATCGGGGAACACTGAAGCTTTCTTT.

This clone was detected once. V is TRBV28 and J is TRBJ1-3; 8 nucleotides agree with TRBD1. The germline V gene has CDR1 MDHEN and CDR2 SYDVKM. The CDR3 length is 16 residues. The V and J ends lost 3 bases and 7 bases, in that order; junction bases with no gene match: 11. The CDR3 DNA sequence: TGTGCCAGCAGTTTTCTGTACAGGGGGTTAGGGAACACCATATATTTT. Protein: CASSFLYRGLGNTIYF. The full variable domain, in which reference TRBV28 and TRBJ1-3 provide the parts outside the CDR3, is DVKVTQSSRYLVKRTGEKVFLECVQDMDHENMFWYRQDPGLGLRLIYFSYDVKMKEKGDIPEGYSVSREKKERFSLILESASTNQTSMYLCASSFLYRGLGNTIYFGEGSWLTVV.

This sequence joins TRBV27 and TRBJ2-2, with a weak D call TRBD2 (6 bases). The germline CDR1 and CDR2 sequences are MNHEY and SMNVEV (reference sequence). This CDR3 region has 15 residues. The V end was cut by 0 bases, the J end by 9 bases, with 14 bases between. This chain's CDR3 is CASSLSGGVTRELFF. The DNA for the CDR3 is TGTGCCAGCAGTTTATCGGGCGGGGTAACCCGGGAGCTGTTTTTT.

The J gene is TRBJ2-1, the V gene TRBV9; no firm D call. CDR3 length: 13 residues. Trimming shortened V by 1 base and J by 8 bases, and 10 bases separated the two germline ends. Germline CDR1 SGDLS, CDR2 YYNGEE. CDR3 nucleotides: TGTGCCAGCAGCGTAAAACCCGTGGATGAGCAGTTCTTC. As protein: CASSVKPVDEQFF.

This sequence joins TRBV27 and TRBJ2-5, with TRBD2 matching over 8 bases. The CDR3 is made up of 15 amino acids. V lost 1 base to trimming and J lost 4 bases; unmatched junction nucleotides: 5. In germline, CDR1 is MNHEY, CDR2 SMNVEV (reference sequence). The CDR3 DNA is TGTGCCAGCAGTTTATTAGGTGCGGGGGGAGAGACCCAGTACTTC. This gives the protein CASSLLGAGGETQYF.